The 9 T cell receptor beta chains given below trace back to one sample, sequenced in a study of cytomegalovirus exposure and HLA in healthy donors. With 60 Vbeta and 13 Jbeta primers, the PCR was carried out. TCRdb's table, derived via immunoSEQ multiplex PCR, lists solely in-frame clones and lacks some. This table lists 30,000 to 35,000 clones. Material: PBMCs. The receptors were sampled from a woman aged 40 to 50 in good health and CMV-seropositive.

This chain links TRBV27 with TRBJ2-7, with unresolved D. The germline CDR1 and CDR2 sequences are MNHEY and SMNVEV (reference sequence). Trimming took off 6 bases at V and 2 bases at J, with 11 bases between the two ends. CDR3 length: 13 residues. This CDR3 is CASRSARAYEQYF. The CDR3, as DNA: TGTGCCAGCAGGTCAGCGAGAGCCTACGAGCAGTACTTC.

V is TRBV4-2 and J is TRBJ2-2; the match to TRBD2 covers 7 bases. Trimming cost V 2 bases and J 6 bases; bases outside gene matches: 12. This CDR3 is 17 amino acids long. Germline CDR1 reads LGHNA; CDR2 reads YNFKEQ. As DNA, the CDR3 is TGTGCCAGCAGCCAACTAAAAGCGGGAAGGGTCGCCGGGGAGCTGTTTTTT. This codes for CASSQLKAGRVAGELFF.

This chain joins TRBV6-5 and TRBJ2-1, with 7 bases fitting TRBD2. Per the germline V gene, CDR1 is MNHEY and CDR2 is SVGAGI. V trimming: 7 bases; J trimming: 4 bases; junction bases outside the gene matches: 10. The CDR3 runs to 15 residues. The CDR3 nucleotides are TGTGCCAGCAATCGCGGCGGGAGTGGTTACAATGAGCAGTTCTTC. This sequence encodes CASNRGGSGYNEQFF.

This CDR3 reads CASSLDRALFF. For the CDR3, the DNA is TGTGCCAGCAGTTTAGACAGGGCACTGTTCTTC. The chain joins TRBV28 to TRBJ2-1, with TRBD1 matching 7 bases. The CDR3 is made up of 11 amino acids. CDR1 is MDHEN and CDR2 is SYDVKM in the germline V gene. The trim removed 2 bases at V and 15 bases at J, leaving 4 bases unmatched.

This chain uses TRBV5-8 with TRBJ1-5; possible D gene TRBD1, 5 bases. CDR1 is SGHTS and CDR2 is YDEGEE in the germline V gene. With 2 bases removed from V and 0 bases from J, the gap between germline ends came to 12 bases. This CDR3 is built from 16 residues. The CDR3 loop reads CASSFGSGNSNQPQHF. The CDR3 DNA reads TGTGCCAGCAGCTTCGGTTCAGGGAATAGCAATCAGCCCCAGCATTTT.

The CDR3 nucleotides are TGTGCCATCAGTGAGTCGGGGCAGGCGGCTAACTATGGCTACACCTTC. Translation gives CAISESGQAANYGYTF. The chain carries TRBV10-3 and TRBJ1-2, with a weak D call TRBD1 (5 bases). Germline CDR1 reads ENHRY; CDR2 reads SYGVKD. Trimming shortened V by 0 bases and J by 0 bases, and 11 bases separated the two germline ends. The CDR3 contains 16 residues.

DNA of the CDR3: TGTGCCAGCAGCGCCAGGGTGGAAAGAGTTACTGAAGCTTTCTTT. Protein product: CASSARVERVTEAFF. The V gene is TRBV9, the J gene TRBJ1-1, with a tentative D call TRBD1 (5 bases). Trimming cost V 3 bases and J 5 bases, with 17 bases left between them. Germline CDR1 is SGDLS and CDR2 is YYNGEE. The CDR3 is 15 residues long.

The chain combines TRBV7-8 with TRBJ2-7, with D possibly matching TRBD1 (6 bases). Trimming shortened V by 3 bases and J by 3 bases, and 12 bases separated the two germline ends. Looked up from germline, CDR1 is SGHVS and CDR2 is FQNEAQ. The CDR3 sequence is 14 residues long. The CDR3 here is CASSFQGLSYEQYF. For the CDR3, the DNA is TGTGCCAGCAGCTTTCAGGGGTTGAGCTACGAGCAGTACTTC.

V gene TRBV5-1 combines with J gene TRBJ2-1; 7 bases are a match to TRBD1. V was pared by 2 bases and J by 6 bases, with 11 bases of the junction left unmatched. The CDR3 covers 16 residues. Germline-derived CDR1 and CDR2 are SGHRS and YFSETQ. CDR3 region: CASSFGYRGRFNEQFF. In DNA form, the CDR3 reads TGCGCCAGCAGCTTTGGGTACAGGGGAAGGTTCAATGAGCAGTTCTTC.